This T cell receptor beta chain was recorded in a study of cytomegalovirus exposure and HLA in healthy donors. In the study overall: The early release's HLA-typed donors yielded approximately 82 million unique TCRs.

The CDR3 length is 15 residues. The germline CDR1 and CDR2 sequences are MNHNS and SASEGT. Trimming removed 6 bases from V and 4 bases from J; junction bases left unmatched: 9. In the PCR, 60 Vbeta and 13 Jbeta primers were used. The assay was immunoSEQ multiplex PCR, and TCRdb's table has in-frame clones only and misses some. The repertoire has under 130,000 clones, over 65% of them found once; the top ten carry more than 4.5%. Comment on this clone: The antigen is not known.

Overall study findings and caveats: An apparent linkage of common viral pathogens to several of the most significant clusters emerged in a later analysis. HLA alleles were associated with fewer than 20,000 TCR beta sequences in a later analysis at 0.05 false discovery rate.

The sample comprised PBMCs. The chain uses TRBV6-1 and TRBJ1-1; 9 nucleotides agree with TRBD1. The receptor's source is a female donor in good health and CMV-seropositive. CDR3 amino acids: CASRGIQGALTEAFF. As DNA, the CDR3 is TGTGCCAGCAGGGGGATACAGGGGGCCCTCACTGAAGCTTTCTTT.